The T cell receptor beta chain under discussion was sequenced for a study of T cell responses to AZD1222 COVID-19 vaccine. Regarding the study as a whole: The study identified only a handful of AZD1222 recipients as seropositive at baseline.

A remark on this clone: The antigen remains unidentified.

TCRdb's copy holds only in-frame clones and misses some; the assay was immunoSEQ multiplex PCR. The sample shows 99,000 or so clones, roughly 85% of them seen only once. V lost 0 bases and J lost 4; bases outside the gene matches: 11. This CDR3 has 17 amino acids. The V gene's germline CDR1 is SGHAT and CDR2 FQNNGV. The J gene is TRBJ2-5, the V gene TRBV11-2, with 7 positions matching TRBD1. Sequenced material: peripheral blood, taken on day 0 of AZD1222 vaccination. The sequence was obtained from an adult in good health. The CDR3 spells CASSLDQTGLLGETQYF. The CDR3 region has the DNA TGTGCCAGCAGCTTAGATCAGACAGGGCTTCTAGGAGAGACCCAGTACTTC.